These 14 T cell receptor beta chains came from one sample sequenced in a study of shared clonotypes between healthy human individuals. Some clones are missing from TCRdb's copy, which holds only in-frame ones; the method was immunoSEQ multiplex PCR. The sample records more than 2,000,000 clones, more than 80% being singletons. The sequenced sample consisted of naive CD4+ T cells from PBMCs. Subset of the sample: CD45RA+ positively selected. The receptor set was obtained from a man younger than 35 in good health. Some clones in this sample may be carry-over from other donors' samples.

The chain links TRBV29-1 to TRBJ1-2; 9 bases are shared with TRBD1. The CDR3 is 15 residues long. Trimming took 3 bases from V and 5 from J; bases not matched to a gene: 10. Germline-derived CDR1 and CDR2 are SQVTM and ANQGSEA. The CDR3 spells CSVELISGTGYGYTF. Written as DNA, the CDR3 is TGCAGCGTTGAGCTTATTTCCGGGACAGGGTATGGCTACACCTTC. The full variable domain, its missing parts supplied by reference TRBV29-1 and TRBJ1-2, is SAVISQKPSRDICQRGTSLTIQCQVDSQVTMMFWYRQQPGQSLTLIATANQGSEATYESGFVIDKFPISRPNLTFSTLTVSNMSPEDSSIYLCSVELISGTGYGYTFGSGTRLTVV.

The chain couples TRBV5-1 to TRBJ2-2; 12 nucleotides align to TRBD2. Germline V lookup: CDR1 SGHRS, CDR2 YFSETQ. The J segment lost 5 bases and the V segment lost 4 bases, leaving 18 bases of the junction unmatched. The CDR3 covers 20 residues. CDR3 region: CASSLGLTSGSLSMTGELFF. CDR3 coding DNA: TGCGCCAGCAGCCTAGGTCTGACTAGCGGGAGCTTAAGTATGACCGGGGAGCTGTTTTTT.

This clone was found a few times. Other nucleotide sequences from this sample produce the same CDR3. The chain is built from TRBV6-6 and TRBJ2-1; no clear D gene. V was shortened by 4 bases and J by 3 bases, with 1 base between the two germline ends. CDR3 length equals 11 residues. Germline lookup yields CDR1 MNHNY and CDR2 SVGAGI (reference sequence). CDR3 coding DNA: TGTGCCAGCAGTTTCTACAATGAGCAGTTCTTC. This codes for CASSFYNEQFF.

The rearrangement joins TRBV6-1 to TRBJ1-1, with 8 bases aligning to TRBD1. Looked up from germline, CDR1 is MNHNS and CDR2 is SASEGT. V dropped 5 bases and J dropped 10; count of bases not matched to a gene: 6. This CDR3 spans 12 amino acids. The CDR3 bases are TGTGCCAGCAGTCGACAGGGGCTGGGAGCTTTCTTT. Amino acids: CASSRQGLGAFF.

The rearrangement joins TRBV7-2 to TRBJ2-6, with 7 bases lining up with TRBD2. This CDR3 has 18 amino acids. CDR1 and CDR2 (germline): SGHTA, FQGNSA. The V segment lost 6 bases and the J segment 0 bases; nucleotides outside the gene matches: 11. CDR3 protein: CASSPGTNRPSGANVLTF. CDR3 nucleotides: TGTGCCAGCAGTCCCGGGACTAACCGACCCTCTGGGGCCAACGTCCTGACTTTC. Complete variable domain (other parts from reference TRBV7-2 and TRBJ2-6): GAGVSQSPSNKVTEKGKDVELRCDPISGHTALYWYRQSLGQGLEFLIYFQGNSAPDKSGLPSDRFSAERTGGSVSTLTIQRTQQEDSAVYLCASSPGTNRPSGANVLTFGAGSRLTVL.

The chain couples TRBV2 to TRBJ2-7; 7 positions match TRBD1. The J segment lost 3 bases and the V segment lost 5 bases, leaving 4 bases of the junction unmatched. Per the germline V gene, CDR1 is SNHLY and CDR2 is FYNNEI. The CDR3 sequence is 13 residues long. CDR3 bases: TGTGCCAGCAGTTCCGGGACAGTCTACGAGCAGTACTTC. Translating it yields CASSSGTVYEQYF.

The chain combines TRBV7-9 with TRBJ2-4; 10 bases line up with TRBD1. The CDR3 runs 16 residues. V dropped 5 bases and J dropped 2; count of bases not matched to a gene: 6. CDR1 is SEHNR and CDR2 is FQNEAQ in the germline V gene (reference sequence). CDR3 amino acids: CASSIGQGVSKNIQYF. In nucleotides, the CDR3 is TGTGCCAGCAGCATAGGACAGGGGGTATCCAAAAACATTCAGTACTTC.

On this clone: The same CDR3 can be traced to other DNA sequences in this sample. The DNA of the CDR3 is TGTGCCATCAGCCGGGACACCACAGATACGCAGTATTTT. Its protein product is CAISRDTTDTQYF. This sequence joins TRBV10-3 and TRBJ2-3; possible D gene TRBD1, 6 bases. V was pared by 6 bases and J by 2 bases, with 9 bases between. Germline V gene sequence: CDR1 ENHRY, CDR2 SYGVKD. CDR3 length equals 13 residues.

This clone was counted a single time. The rearrangement joins TRBV9 to TRBJ1-5, with no clear D. The length of the CDR3 is 12 residues. V dropped 4 bases and J dropped 6 bases, with 8 bases sitting between them. Germline CDR1 reads SGDLS; CDR2 reads YYNGEE. CDR3 in amino acids: CASSILSQPQHF. CDR3 nucleotides: TGTGCCAGCAGCATTTTAAGTCAGCCCCAGCATTTT.

With regard to this clone: Sequence at one end of the junction differs from germline and may be a read error. V is TRBV20-1 and J is TRBJ2-3; TRBD2 matches 9 bases. The germline gives CDR1 DFQATT, CDR2 SNEGSKA (reference sequence). The CDR3 sequence is 10 residues long. Here the CDR3 reads CSATDAGGNF. The CDR3 nucleotides are TGCAGTGCTACCGACGCGGGGGGGAATTTT.

The V and J genes are TRBV27 and TRBJ1-2; 9 bases fit TRBD1. Germline V CDR1 and CDR2: MNHEY, SMNVEV (reference sequence). This CDR3 spans 15 amino acids. Unmatched junction bases numbered 8, after V lost 5 bases and J lost 4 bases. The CDR3 nucleotides read TGTGCCAGCAGTCTAAACAGGGGGCCTGGCTATGGCTACACCTTC. Translated: CASSLNRGPGYGYTF.

The chain joins TRBV5-6 to TRBJ1-2; 7 bases agree with TRBD1. The CDR3 loop spans 15 amino acids. CDR1 and CDR2 (germline): SGHDT, YYEEEE. The J segment lost 4 bases and the V segment lost 0 bases, leaving 6 bases of the junction unmatched. The CDR3 protein is CASSLEGQVPYGYTF. CDR3 in DNA: TGTGCCAGCAGCTTGGAAGGACAGGTGCCCTATGGCTACACCTTC.

The chain has TRBV10-3 and TRBJ2-3; TRBD1 agrees at 7 bases. With 4 bases clipped from V and 2 bases from J, the junction kept 9 bases outside the gene matches. Germline-derived CDR1 and CDR2 are ENHRY and SYGVKD. The CDR3 totals 16 residues. The CDR3 bases are TGTGCCATCAGTGGAGACAGGGTAGCGTCCACAGATACGCAGTATTTT. It encodes CAISGDRVASTDTQYF.

As regards this clone: Additional DNA sequences in this sample encode the identical CDR3. The chain uses TRBV7-8 and TRBJ2-3, with unresolved D. Looked up from germline, CDR1 is SGHVS and CDR2 is FQNEAQ. The germline V and J ends were trimmed by 6 bases and 5 bases, with 6 bases remaining between them. The CDR3 totals 11 residues. The CDR3 protein is CASSRIDTQYF. The CDR3 region has the DNA TGTGCCAGCAGTCGAATAGATACGCAGTATTTT.